This entry lists 13 T cell receptor beta chains sequenced from one sample in a study of T-cell reconstitution after alpha-beta-depleted transplantation in children. As it was prepared, the TCRbeta library received unique molecular identifiers. A single record per CDR3 protein comes from TCRdb applying MiXCR to the PCR reads. Of 530,000 or so distinct CDR3 sequences listed, 27% are singletons. Sequences were derived from PBMCs, sampled before TCRalphabeta/CD19-depleted stem cell transplant. The receptors originated from a boy in the first two years of life with Wiskott-Aldrich syndrome, due to receive a stem cell transplant.

This clonotype was detected only a few times. The chain uses TRBV20-1 and TRBJ1-3; the D is unclear. CDR1 and CDR2 (germline): DFQATT, SNEGSKA (reference sequence). The ends were cut back, 6 bases at V and 1 base at J, with 10 bases in the middle. This CDR3 region has 13 residues. The CDR3 loop is CSALRPSGNTIYF. The CDR3 nucleotides read TGCAGTGCCCTACGTCCTTCTGGAAACACCATATATTTT.

In its sample, this clonotype was seen a few times. The chain couples TRBV5-1 to TRBJ2-1; 7 bases match TRBD2. Trimming cost V 4 bases and J 2 bases; bases outside gene matches: 6. The CDR3 is made up of 15 amino acids. Germline-derived CDR1 and CDR2 are SGHRS and YFSETQ. CDR3 amino acids: CASSTASGTYNEQFF. The CDR3 bases are TGCGCCAGCAGCACGGCTAGCGGCACCTACAATGAGCAGTTCTTC.

The chain couples TRBV6-5 to TRBJ2-7; 8 bases fit TRBD1. Germline CDR1 is MNHEY and CDR2 is SVGAGI. The CDR3 is 13 amino acids. The J segment lost 1 base and the V segment lost 5 bases, leaving 1 base of the junction unmatched. The CDR3 DNA is TGTGCCAGCAGTAACAGGGGGTCCTACGAGCAGTACTTC. Amino acids: CASSNRGSYEQYF.

The V gene is TRBV9, the J gene TRBJ2-7, with D perhaps TRBD2 (6 bases). CDR3 length equals 15 residues. The germline CDR1 and CDR2 sequences are SGDLS and YYNGEE. Trimming shortened V by 4 bases and J by 2 bases, and 16 bases separated the two germline ends. CDR3 DNA: TGTGCCAGCAGCCCCCGTCGGGACTCAACCTACGAGCAGTACTTC. Protein: CASSPRRDSTYEQYF.

The J gene is TRBJ2-1, the V gene TRBV4-1, with TRBD2 matching over 8 bases. CDR3 length: 17 amino acids. Unmatched junction bases numbered 8, after V lost 0 bases and J lost 4 bases. CDR1 is MGHRA, CDR2 YSYEKL, per germline. The CDR3 here is CASSQDNGRAQYNEQFF. The CDR3 DNA follows: TGCGCCAGCAGCCAAGATAACGGGAGGGCCCAATACAATGAGCAGTTCTTC.

The table lists this clonotype with a count of one. This chain links TRBV5-1 with TRBJ1-5; D might be TRBD1 (5 bases). Per germline, CDR1 SGHRS and CDR2 YFSETQ. With 0 bases removed from V and 4 bases from J, the gap between germline ends came to 11 bases. The length of the CDR3 is 15 residues. The CDR3, as DNA: TGCGCCAGCAGCTTGGATGGGGGTAAGAATCAGCCCCAGCATTTT. The encoded protein is CASSLDGGKNQPQHF.

This clonotype has just a few counts. The chain recombines TRBV20-1 with TRBJ2-1, with TRBD2 matching over 12 bases. Per the germline V gene, CDR1 is DFQATT and CDR2 is SNEGSKA (reference sequence). This CDR3 is 16 amino acids long. V gave up 3 bases and J gave up 7 bases; unmatched junction bases: 10. The CDR3 region has the DNA TGCAGTGCTAGGAGACTAGCGGGAGTCTTTTCGAATGAGCAGTTCTTC. Translating gives CSARRLAGVFSNEQFF.

This clonotype turned up a few times. The chain uses TRBV5-5 and TRBJ1-2, with D possibly matching TRBD1 (6 bases). The CDR3 length is 16 residues. CDR1 and CDR2 from the germline V gene are SGHKS and YYEKEE (reference sequence). With 4 bases removed from V and 0 bases from J, the gap between germline ends came to 16 bases. The CDR3 loop reads CASSHPTGAANYGYTF. The CDR3 DNA sequence: TGTGCCAGCAGCCACCCGACAGGAGCCGCTAACTATGGCTACACCTTC.

Comment on this clonotype: The junction does not match germline at one end; this may be a read error. The J gene is TRBJ2-1, the V gene TRBV4-2; D remains unclear. CDR1 is LGHNA and CDR2 is YNFKEQ in the germline V gene. CDR3 size: 12 residues. CDR3 region: CASSQERLFEQF. CDR3 nucleotides: TGTGCCAGCAGCCAAGAGAGACTGTTTGAGCAGTTC.

A few counts support this clonotype. The chain employs TRBV20-1 and TRBJ1-1; 7 positions match TRBD1. Germline V lookup: CDR1 DFQATT, CDR2 SNEGSKA (reference sequence). The CDR3 has 13 amino acids. With V trimmed by 5 bases and J by 0 bases, 3 bases remained unmatched. The CDR3 DNA reads TGCAGTGCTGACACAGGGGTGAACACTGAAGCTTTCTTT. It specifies CSADTGVNTEAFF.

The chain uses TRBV20-1 and TRBJ2-5; 11 nucleotides match TRBD2. V gave up 5 bases and J gave up 2 bases; unmatched junction bases: 10. Per germline, CDR1 DFQATT and CDR2 SNEGSKA (reference sequence). The CDR3 contains 16 residues. CDR3 in DNA: TGCAGTGCTCGCAGGGTGACTAGCGGGACTCAAGAGACCCAGTACTTC. Translated, it gives CSARRVTSGTQETQYF.

This chain joins TRBV12-3 or TRBV12-4 and TRBJ2-6; D uncertain. This CDR3 is 15 amino acids long. V gave up 3 bases and J gave up 0 bases, with 6 bases separating them. This CDR3 is CASSFVVSGANVLTF. CDR3 sequence (DNA): TGTGCCAGCAGTTTCGTAGTCTCTGGGGCCAACGTCCTGACTTTC.

This clonotype was counted many times. The chain is built from TRBV5-1 and TRBJ1-2; no firm D call. Trimming shortened V by 0 bases and J by 4 bases, and 16 bases separated the two germline ends. The CDR3 is made up of 16 amino acids. Looked up from germline, CDR1 is SGHRS and CDR2 is YFSETQ. The CDR3 loop reads CASSLGTRGYSYGYTF. Here the CDR3 DNA reads TGCGCCAGCAGCTTGGGAACTCGGGGTTACAGCTATGGCTACACCTTC.